These T cell receptor beta chains were read from a single sample in a study of T cell changes during pregnancy in multiple sclerosis. Some clones are missing from TCRdb's copy, which holds only in-frame ones; the method was immunoSEQ multiplex PCR. The sample lists about 110,000 clones; roughly 89% were seen once. The starting material was peripheral blood, obtained before pregnancy. The receptors come from a female donor with multiple sclerosis, enrolled in a pregnancy study. CDR3s leave out the opening cysteine and the closing phenylalanine or tryptophan. Fields, in order: V gene, J gene, CDR3 protein.

V: TRBV15; J: TRBJ2-1; CDR3: ATTARTGPYNEQF
V: TRBV18; J: TRBJ2-4; CDR3: ASSQGTGIAKNIQY
V: TRBV5-4; J: TRBJ2-1; CDR3: ASGQGGEQF
V: TRBV19; J: TRBJ2-6; CDR3: ASRTLDSGANVLT
V: TRBV7-9; J: TRBJ2-3; CDR3: ASSLGGITDTQY
V: TRBV7-9; J: TRBJ2-1; CDR3: ASSSRTSGRGYNEQF
V: TRBV6-6; J: TRBJ2-7; CDR3: ASSFVRNYEQY
V: TRBV9; J: TRBJ2-2; CDR3: ASSVGSASYTGELF
V: TRBV6-1; J: TRBJ2-7; CDR3: ASSEGTALDEQY
V: TRBV27; J: TRBJ2-7; CDR3: ASSLFSGSLEQY
V: TRBV19; J: TRBJ2-3; CDR3: ASSGTDSSTDTQY
V: TRBV30; J: TRBJ2-2; CDR3: AWSVLRAGELF
V: TRBV9; J: TRBJ2-7; CDR3: ASSLTSGSYEQY
V: TRBV29-1; J: TRBJ2-3; CDR3: SVEGTSGGAGSTDTQY
V: TRBV6-5; J: TRBJ1-2; CDR3: ASSYGTGEGYT
V: TRBV4-1; J: TRBJ1-6; CDR3: ASSQVMGDSYPPLH
V: TRBV6-5; J: TRBJ1-5; CDR3: ASRAQGNQPQH
V: TRBV18; J: TRBJ2-3; CDR3: ASSPPLPHTDTQY
V: TRBV13; J: TRBJ1-3; CDR3: ASSLMVAAGNTIY
V: TRBV28; J: TRBJ2-7; CDR3: ASSFSGAGQGAWEQY
V: TRBV9; J: TRBJ2-1; CDR3: ASSVRTGTGINEQF
V: TRBV10-2; J: TRBJ1-2; CDR3: ASSESAGSLDGYT
V: TRBV29-1; J: TRBJ2-5; CDR3: SASRGTSGKGETQY
V: TRBV7-2; J: TRBJ1-3; CDR3: ASNLLPTGLDLGGNTIY
V: TRBV25-1; J: TRBJ2-3; CDR3: ASVRTSTDTQY
V: TRBV19; J: TRBJ2-5; CDR3: ASSPWVAGAGETQY
V: TRBV6-1; J: TRBJ2-1; CDR3: ASPRGSEQF
V: TRBV27; J: TRBJ2-2; CDR3: ASSWGAGELF
V: TRBV7-2; J: TRBJ1-2; CDR3: ASSTRPGQGVYT
V: TRBV7-8; J: TRBJ1-6; CDR3: ASSLFQGGSSPLH
V: TRBV7-2; J: TRBJ2-5; CDR3: AGSLGDRPFHQETQY
V: TRBV5-4; J: TRBJ2-1; CDR3: ASSPGLASGEQF
V: TRBV7-9; J: TRBJ2-2; CDR3: ASTLPGLAGAGELF
V: TRBV6-5; J: TRBJ2-3; CDR3: ASSLLGGGTDTQY
V: TRBV6-6; J: TRBJ1-1; CDR3: ASSYSPTGNTEAF
V: TRBV10-3; J: TRBJ2-7; CDR3: AISRQASYEQY
V: TRBV5-5; J: TRBJ1-2; CDR3: ASSLDSLNYGYT
V: TRBV6-6; J: TRBJ2-2; CDR3: ASSYSWGQSTGELF
V: TRBV5-6; J: TRBJ2-1; CDR3: ASSLGLAAHNEQF
V: TRBV4-2; J: TRBJ2-2; CDR3: ASSQEGRLTVATGELF